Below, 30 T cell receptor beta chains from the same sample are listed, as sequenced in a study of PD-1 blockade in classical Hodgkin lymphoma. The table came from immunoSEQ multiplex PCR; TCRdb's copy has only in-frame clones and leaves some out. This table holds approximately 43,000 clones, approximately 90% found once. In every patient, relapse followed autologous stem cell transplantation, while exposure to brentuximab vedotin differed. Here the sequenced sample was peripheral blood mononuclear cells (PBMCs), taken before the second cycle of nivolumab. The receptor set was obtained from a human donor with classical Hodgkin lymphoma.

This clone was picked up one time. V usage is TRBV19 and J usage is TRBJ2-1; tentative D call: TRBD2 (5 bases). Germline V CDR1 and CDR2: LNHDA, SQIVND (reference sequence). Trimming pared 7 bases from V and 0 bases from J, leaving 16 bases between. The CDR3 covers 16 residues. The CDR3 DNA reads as TGTGCCAGTACGAAATCCCGGGGAGCCTCCTACAATGAGCAGTTCTTC. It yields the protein CASTKSRGASYNEQFF.

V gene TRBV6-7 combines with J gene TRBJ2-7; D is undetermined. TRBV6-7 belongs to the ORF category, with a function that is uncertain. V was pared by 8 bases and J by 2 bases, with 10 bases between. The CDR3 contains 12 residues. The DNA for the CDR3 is TGTGCCAGCCTTGACGTAACCTACGAGCAGTACTTC. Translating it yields CASLDVTYEQYF.

The CDR3 DNA is TGTGCCAGTAGCTCGGAGGGATGGGGCCAAGAGACCCAGTACTTC. Its translation: CASSSEGWGQETQYF. This chain links TRBV19 with TRBJ2-5; tentative D call: TRBD2 (6 bases). Germline CDR1 is LNHDA and CDR2 is SQIVND (reference sequence). V lost 6 bases and J 1 base, leaving 15 bases between the germline ends. CDR3 size: 15 residues.

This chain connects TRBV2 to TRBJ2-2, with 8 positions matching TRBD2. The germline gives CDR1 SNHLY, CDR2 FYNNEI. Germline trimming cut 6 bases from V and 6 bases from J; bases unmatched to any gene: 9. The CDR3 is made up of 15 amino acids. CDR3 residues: CASRARTSSPGELFF. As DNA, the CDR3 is TGTGCCAGCAGGGCCCGGACTAGCAGCCCCGGGGAGCTGTTTTTT.

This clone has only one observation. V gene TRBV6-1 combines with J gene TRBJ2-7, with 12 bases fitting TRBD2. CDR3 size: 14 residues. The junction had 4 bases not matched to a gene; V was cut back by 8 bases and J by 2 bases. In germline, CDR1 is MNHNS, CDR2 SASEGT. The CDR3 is CASGTSGSPYEQYF. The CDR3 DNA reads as TGTGCCAGCGGGACTAGCGGGTCTCCCTACGAGCAGTACTTC.

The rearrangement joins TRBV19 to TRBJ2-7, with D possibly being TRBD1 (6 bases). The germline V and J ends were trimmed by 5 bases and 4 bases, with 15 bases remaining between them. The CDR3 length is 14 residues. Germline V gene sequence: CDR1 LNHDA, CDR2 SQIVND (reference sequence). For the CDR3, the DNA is TGTGCCAGTAGTGCCGGACAGTCCCTGTACGAGCAGTACTTC. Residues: CASSAGQSLYEQYF. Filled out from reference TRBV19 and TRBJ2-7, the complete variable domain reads DGGITQSPKYLFRKEGQNVTLSCEQNLNHDAMYWYRQDPGQGLRLIYYSQIVNDFQKGDIAEGYSVSREKKESFPLTVTSAQKNPTAFYLCASSAGQSLYEQYFGPGTRLTVT.

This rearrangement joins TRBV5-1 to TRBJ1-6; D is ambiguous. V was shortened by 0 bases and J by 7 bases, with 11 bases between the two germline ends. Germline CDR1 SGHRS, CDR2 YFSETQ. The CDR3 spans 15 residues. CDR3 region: CASSLGGGLNSPLHF. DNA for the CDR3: TGCGCCAGCAGCTTGGGAGGCGGGCTAAATTCACCCCTCCACTTT.

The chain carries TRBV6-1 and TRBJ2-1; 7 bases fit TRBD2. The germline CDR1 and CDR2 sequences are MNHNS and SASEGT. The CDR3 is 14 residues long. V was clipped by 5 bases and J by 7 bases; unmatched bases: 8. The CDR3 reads CASSPTLASNEQFF. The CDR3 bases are TGTGCCAGCAGTCCAACACTAGCGTCAAATGAGCAGTTCTTC.

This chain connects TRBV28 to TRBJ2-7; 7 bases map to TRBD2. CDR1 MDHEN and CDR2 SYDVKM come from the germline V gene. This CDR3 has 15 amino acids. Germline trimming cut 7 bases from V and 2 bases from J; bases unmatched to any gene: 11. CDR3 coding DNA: TGTGCCAGCACCGCAGGACTAGTTGGCGCCTACGAGCAGTACTTC. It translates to CASTAGLVGAYEQYF.

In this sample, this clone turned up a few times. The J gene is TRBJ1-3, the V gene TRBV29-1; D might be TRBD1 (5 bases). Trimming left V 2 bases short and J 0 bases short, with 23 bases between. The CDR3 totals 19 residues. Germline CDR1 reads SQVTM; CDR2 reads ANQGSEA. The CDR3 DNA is TGCAGCGTTGAACTACCCCCCGATCGACAGTCGAGCTCTGGAAACACCATATATTTT. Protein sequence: CSVELPPDRQSSSGNTIYF.

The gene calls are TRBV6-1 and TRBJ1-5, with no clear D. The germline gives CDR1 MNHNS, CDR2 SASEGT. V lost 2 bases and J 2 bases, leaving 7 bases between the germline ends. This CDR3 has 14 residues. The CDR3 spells CASSENRRNQPQHF. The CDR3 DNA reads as TGTGCCAGCAGTGAAAATCGGCGCAATCAGCCCCAGCATTTT.

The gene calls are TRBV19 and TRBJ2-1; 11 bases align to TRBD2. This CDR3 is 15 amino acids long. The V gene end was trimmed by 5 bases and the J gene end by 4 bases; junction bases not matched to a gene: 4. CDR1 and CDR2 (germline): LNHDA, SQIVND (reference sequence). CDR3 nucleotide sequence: TGTGCCAGTAGTCCCGGGACTAGCGGTTACAATGAGCAGTTCTTC. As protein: CASSPGTSGYNEQFF.

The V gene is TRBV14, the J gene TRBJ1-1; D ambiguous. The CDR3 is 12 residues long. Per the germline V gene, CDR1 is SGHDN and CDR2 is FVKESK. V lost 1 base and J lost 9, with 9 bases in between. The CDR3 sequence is CASSQVPGKAFF. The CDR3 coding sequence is TGTGCCAGCAGCCAAGTACCGGGGAAAGCTTTCTTT.

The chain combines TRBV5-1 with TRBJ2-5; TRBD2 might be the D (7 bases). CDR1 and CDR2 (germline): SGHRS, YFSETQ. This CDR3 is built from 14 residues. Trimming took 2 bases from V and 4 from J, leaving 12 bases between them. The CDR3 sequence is CASSLTGGRETQYF. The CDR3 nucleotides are TGCGCCAGCAGCTTAACGGGGGGCAGAGAGACCCAGTACTTC.

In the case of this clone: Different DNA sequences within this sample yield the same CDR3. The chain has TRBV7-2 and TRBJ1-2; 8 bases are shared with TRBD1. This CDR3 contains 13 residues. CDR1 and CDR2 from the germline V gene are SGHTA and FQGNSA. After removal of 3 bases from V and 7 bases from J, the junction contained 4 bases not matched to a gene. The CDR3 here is CASSFGQGGGYTF. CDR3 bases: TGTGCCAGCAGCTTTGGACAGGGTGGTGGCTACACCTTC.

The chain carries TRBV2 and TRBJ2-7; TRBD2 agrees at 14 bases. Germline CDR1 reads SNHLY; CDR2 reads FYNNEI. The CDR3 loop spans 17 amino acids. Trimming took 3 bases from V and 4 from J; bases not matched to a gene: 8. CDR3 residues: CASSDLIGLAGGYEQYF. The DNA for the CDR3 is TGTGCCAGCAGTGACCTCATAGGACTAGCGGGGGGATACGAGCAGTACTTC.

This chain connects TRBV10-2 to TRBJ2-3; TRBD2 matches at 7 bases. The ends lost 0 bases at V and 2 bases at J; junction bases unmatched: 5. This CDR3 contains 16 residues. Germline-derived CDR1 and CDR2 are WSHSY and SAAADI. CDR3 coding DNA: TGCGCCAGCAGTGAGTCGGCGGGAGTTTCCACAGATACGCAGTATTTT. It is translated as CASSESAGVSTDTQYF.

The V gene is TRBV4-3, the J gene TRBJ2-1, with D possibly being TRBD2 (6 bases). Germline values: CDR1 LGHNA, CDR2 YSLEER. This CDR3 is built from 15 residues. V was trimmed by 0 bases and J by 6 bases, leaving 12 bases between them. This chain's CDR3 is CASSQDTGGGNEQFF. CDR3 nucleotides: TGCGCCAGCAGCCAAGATACTGGGGGAGGCAATGAGCAGTTCTTC.

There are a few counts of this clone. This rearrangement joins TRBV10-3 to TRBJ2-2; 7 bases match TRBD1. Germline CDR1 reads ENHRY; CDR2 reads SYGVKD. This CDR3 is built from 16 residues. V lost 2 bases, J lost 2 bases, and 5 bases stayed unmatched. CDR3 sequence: CAISEEGTVNTGELFF. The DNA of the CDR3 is TGTGCCATCAGTGAGGAGGGGACAGTTAACACCGGGGAGCTGTTTTTT.

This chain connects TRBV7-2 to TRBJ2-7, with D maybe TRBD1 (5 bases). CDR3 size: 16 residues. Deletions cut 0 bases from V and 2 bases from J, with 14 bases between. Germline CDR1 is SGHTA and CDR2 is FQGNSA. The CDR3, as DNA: TGTGCCAGCAGCTTAGCCCCTCTCGGACATCCCTACGAGCAGTACTTC. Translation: CASSLAPLGHPYEQYF.

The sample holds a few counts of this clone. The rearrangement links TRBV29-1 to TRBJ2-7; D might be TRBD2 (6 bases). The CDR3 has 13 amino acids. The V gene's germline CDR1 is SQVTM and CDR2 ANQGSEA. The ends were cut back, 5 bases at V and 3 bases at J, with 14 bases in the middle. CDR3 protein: CSVLGGGGYEQYF. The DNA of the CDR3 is TGCAGCGTTCTCGGGGGAGGAGGCTACGAGCAGTACTTC.

The CDR3 sequence: CASSLAVPSQETQYF. CDR3 sequence (DNA): TGTGCCAGCAGCTTAGCGGTGCCTAGCCAAGAGACCCAGTACTTC. The chain carries TRBV7-6 and TRBJ2-5; no definite D call. The CDR3 totals 15 residues. Trimming pared 0 bases from V and 1 base from J, leaving 9 bases between. Germline V gives CDR1 SGHVS, CDR2 FNYEAQ.

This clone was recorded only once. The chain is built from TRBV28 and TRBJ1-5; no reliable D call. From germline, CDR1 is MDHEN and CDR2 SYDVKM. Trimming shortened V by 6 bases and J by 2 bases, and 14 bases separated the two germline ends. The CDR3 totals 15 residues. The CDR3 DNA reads TGTGCCAGCAGCAAACCTGGAGGCGGCAATCAGCCCCAGCATTTT. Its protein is CASSKPGGGNQPQHF.

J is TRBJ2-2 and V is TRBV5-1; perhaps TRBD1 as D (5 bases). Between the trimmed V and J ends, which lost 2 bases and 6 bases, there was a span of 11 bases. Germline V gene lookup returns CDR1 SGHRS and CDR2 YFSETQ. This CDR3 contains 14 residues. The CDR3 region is CASSFGQTAGELFF. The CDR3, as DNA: TGCGCCAGCAGCTTCGGACAAACAGCCGGGGAGCTGTTTTTT.

The CDR3 nucleotides are TGTGCCAGCAGTTCATACGATACAGGGTTAGGCGGGGAGCTGTTTTTT. It yields the protein CASSSYDTGLGGELFF. The chain recombines TRBV6-5 with TRBJ2-2, with D maybe TRBD1 (6 bases). V lost 4 bases and J 7 bases, leaving 19 bases between the germline ends. Germline V gene sequence: CDR1 MNHEY, CDR2 SVGAGI. This CDR3 region has 16 residues.

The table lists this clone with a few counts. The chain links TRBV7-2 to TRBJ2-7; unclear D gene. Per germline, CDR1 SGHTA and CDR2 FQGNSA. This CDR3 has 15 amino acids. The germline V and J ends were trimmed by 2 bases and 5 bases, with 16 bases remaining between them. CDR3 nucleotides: TGTGCCAGCAGCTTAATGTCCTACACCTACGACGAGCAGTACTTC. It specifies CASSLMSYTYDEQYF. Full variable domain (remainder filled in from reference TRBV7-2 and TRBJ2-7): GAGVSQSPSNKVTEKGKDVELRCDPISGHTALYWYRQSLGQGLEFLIYFQGNSAPDKSGLPSDRFSAERTGGSVSTLTIQRTQQEDSAVYLCASSLMSYTYDEQYFGPGTRLTVT.

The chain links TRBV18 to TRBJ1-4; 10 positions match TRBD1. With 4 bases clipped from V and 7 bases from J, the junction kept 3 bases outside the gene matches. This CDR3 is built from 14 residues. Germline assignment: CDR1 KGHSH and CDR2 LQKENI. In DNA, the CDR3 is TGTGCCAGCTCACGGACAGGGGGAAGTGAAAAACTGTTTTTT. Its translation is CASSRTGGSEKLFF.

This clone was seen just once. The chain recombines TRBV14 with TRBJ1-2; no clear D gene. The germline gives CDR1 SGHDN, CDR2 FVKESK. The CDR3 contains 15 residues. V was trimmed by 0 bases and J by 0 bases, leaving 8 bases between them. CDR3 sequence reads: CASSQDTAANYGYTF. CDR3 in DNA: TGTGCCAGCAGCCAAGATACAGCTGCTAACTATGGCTACACCTTC.

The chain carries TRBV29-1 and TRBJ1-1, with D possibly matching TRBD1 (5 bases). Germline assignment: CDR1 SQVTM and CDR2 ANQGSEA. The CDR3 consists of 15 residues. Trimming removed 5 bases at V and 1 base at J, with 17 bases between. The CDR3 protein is CSVRPMPDRNTEAFF. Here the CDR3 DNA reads TGCAGCGTTCGCCCGATGCCTGACAGGAACACTGAAGCTTTCTTT. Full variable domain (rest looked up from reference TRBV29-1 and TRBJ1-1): SAVISQKPSRDICQRGTSLTIQCQVDSQVTMMFWYRQQPGQSLTLIATANQGSEATYESGFVIDKFPISRPNLTFSTLTVSNMSPEDSSIYLCSVRPMPDRNTEAFFGQGTRLTVV.

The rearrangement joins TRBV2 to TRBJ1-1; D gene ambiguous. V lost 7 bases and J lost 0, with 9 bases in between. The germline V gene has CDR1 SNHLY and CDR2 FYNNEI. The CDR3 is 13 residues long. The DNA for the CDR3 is TGTGCCAGCAATGAGGGTATGAACACTGAAGCTTTCTTT. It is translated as CASNEGMNTEAFF.